This entry describes one T cell receptor beta chain. This record belongs to a study of control samples from healthy donors and cancer patients. The method was immunoSEQ multiplex PCR; TCRdb's version includes in-frame clones alone and lacks a portion of them. The data show around 84,000 clones, roughly nine tenths seen once. CDR3 length: 12 residues. V gave up 1 base and J gave up 4 bases, with 3 bases separating them. The germline gives CDR1 SEHNR, CDR2 FQNEAQ (reference sequence). This clonotype was obtained from a man aged 30-40 years in good health. Sequences were obtained from blood. The rearrangement uses TRBV7-9 and TRBJ2-3, with D unclear. CDR3 residues: CASSLVSDTQYF. The CDR3 DNA follows: TGTGCCAGCAGCTTAGTCTCAGATACGCAGTATTTT.